This TCR beta chain was obtained from a study of shared clonotypes between healthy human individuals. Naive CD8 cells, CD45RO-negative and positively selected for CCR7, excluded terminally differentiated effector memory CD45RA+ cells. All donors qualified as healthy HIV-negative adults and had experienced no recent acute infections or vaccinations. Germline assignment: CDR1 SGHTA and CDR2 FQGNSA. The CDR3 length is 15 residues. The V end was cut by 5 bases, the J end by 4 bases, with 18 bases between. The data were produced by immunoSEQ multiplex PCR, yet TCRdb's version contains in-frame clones alone and is incomplete. The profile covers about 1,800,000 clones, with about 94% appearing a single time and 1.2% taken by the ten largest.

This clonotype was sampled from a man younger than 30 in good health. The rearrangement links TRBV7-2 to TRBJ2-7; TRBD1 might be the D (8 bases). Sample: naive CD8+ T cells sorted from blood. CDR3 coding DNA: TGTGCCAGCAGCCCAGGGGGCGGGAGTGCTTACGAGCAGTACTTC. This encodes CASSPGGGSAYEQYF.